Sequencing of this T cell receptor beta chain was carried out in a study of beta chain features in type 1 diabetes. The sequenced template was cDNA made from the entire isolated RNA. Method: immunoSEQ multiplex PCR; TCRdb's copy keeps in-frame clones and lacks some. The data hold roughly 730,000 clones, with roughly 12% observed a single time. The V gene lost 6 bases and the J gene lost 0 bases, with 14 bases spanning the gap. CDR1 and CDR2 from the germline V gene are KGHSH and LQKENI. This CDR3 comprises 16 residues. In its sample, this clone was seen a few times. Its antigen is unknown. Each donor gave one heparinised blood draw averaging around 0.12 L. CD4+ cells of the naive, central memory, regulatory and stem cell-like memory types were sorted via CD45RO/CCR7/CD25/CD127/CD95/CD27. Study conclusions and caveats: Reads derived from cDNA could over-represent cells showing high TCR expression. A pattern of fewer insertions and more deletions at VDJ junctions was seen in type 1 diabetes patients. Significant though moderate, a shortening of TCRB CDR3s appeared in all four CD4+ subsets of Type 1 diabetes patients.

This clonotype originated in a man between 18 and 35 years old with type 1 diabetes. The sample taken for sequencing was naive CD4+ T cells from blood. This chain links TRBV18 with TRBJ1-4; unclear D gene. The CDR3 loop reads CASSQGPVATNEKLFF. The CDR3 coding sequence is TGTGCCAGCTCTCAAGGGCCCGTTGCAACTAATGAAAAACTGTTTTTT. The full variable domain, in which reference TRBV18 and TRBJ1-4 provide the parts outside the CDR3, is NAGVMQNPRHLVRRRGQEARLRCSPMKGHSHVYWYRQLPEEGLKFMVYLQKENIIDESGMPKERFSAEFPKEGPSILRIQQVVRGDSAAYFCASSQGPVATNEKLFFGSGTQLSVL.